The 15 T cell receptor beta chains given below trace back to one sample, sequenced in a study of tumor and adjacent non-tumor tissue in lung cancer. The library came from three nested PCR rounds adapted from ARM-PCR protocols. TCRdb fed the multiplex PCR reads into MiXCR, producing one record per CDR3 protein. The sample carries 60,000 to 90,000 distinct CDR3 sequences, under 80% recorded once. RNA was extracted from bulk tissue without any cell sorting. The sequencing input was lung tumor tissue. These receptors were obtained from a woman aged 45-60 years with non-small cell lung cancer.

The chain employs TRBV24-1 and TRBJ2-7, with D tentatively TRBD1 or TRBD2 (5 bases each). Germline V gene lookup returns CDR1 KGHDR and CDR2 SFDVKD. Trimming left V 5 bases short and J 5 bases short, with 21 bases between. This CDR3 has 16 amino acids. The CDR3 bases are TGTGCCACCAGTGCCGGGACGATCTATCGGGGCAACGAGCAGTACTTC. This encodes CATSAGTIYRGNEQYF.

In the case of this clonotype: A much bigger clone sits one base away, suggesting this may be a read error. The chain employs TRBV28 and TRBJ2-3; D possibly matches TRBD1 or TRBD2 (5 bases each). The CDR3 length is 14 residues. The germline V and J ends were trimmed by 10 bases and 6 bases, with 20 bases remaining between them. Germline V gene data show CDR1 as MDHEN and CDR2 as SYDVKM. The CDR3 spells CATVRADGTDTQYF. For the CDR3, the DNA is TGTGCCACCGTCCGGGCAGACGGGACCGATACGCAGTATTTT.

As to this clonotype: A read error is possible here, since a much larger clone lies one base away. CDR3 sequence: CSAGGTSDIYEQYF. The DNA of the CDR3 is TGCAGTGCTGGCGGGACTAGCGATATCTACGAGCAGTACTTC. This rearrangement joins TRBV20-1 to TRBJ2-7; 10 nucleotides line up with TRBD2. CDR3 length equals 14 residues. Germline V gives CDR1 DFQATT, CDR2 SNEGSKA (reference sequence). With V trimmed by 5 bases and J by 3 bases, 7 bases remained unmatched.

A word on this clonotype: Compared with germline, one end of the junction differs, possibly owing to a read error. The chain recombines TRBV4-1 with TRBJ1-6; a possible D gene is TRBD1 (5 bases). CDR3 size: 17 residues. CDR1 and CDR2 from the germline V gene are MGHRA and YSYEKL. The CDR3 DNA is TGTGCCAGCAGCCGGCTTTCCCGGGACGGGGGTAGTTCACCCCTCCACTTT. Translation: CASSRLSRDGGSSPLHF.

The chain recombines TRBV28 with TRBJ2-6; no clear D. The length of the CDR3 is 16 residues. Germline V gives CDR1 MDHEN, CDR2 SYDVKM. The V and J ends lost 6 bases and 5 bases respectively, with 17 bases between them. CDR3 region: CASSITAVLWANVLTF. The CDR3 DNA reads TGTGCCAGCAGCATTACAGCAGTGCTCTGGGCCAACGTCCTGACTTTC.

To note about this clonotype: This sequence may be a read error, since a much larger clone differs from it by one base. This chain connects TRBV16 to TRBJ1-1; D not certain. Germline-derived CDR1 and CDR2 are KGHSY and FQNENV. The CDR3 sequence is 15 residues long. CDR3 region: CASSQSWPQVTEALF. In DNA form, the CDR3 reads TGTGCCAGCAGCCAATCGTGGCCTCAGGTGACTGAAGCTTTATTT.

As regards this clonotype: One end of the junction is discordant with germline, which a read error may explain. This chain uses TRBV6-2 or TRBV6-3 with TRBJ2-3, with a tentative D call TRBD1 (5 bases). The germline V gene has CDR1 MNHEY and CDR2 SVGEGT. The CDR3 runs to 14 residues. For the CDR3, the DNA is TGTGCCAGCAGTCCCGACAGAAAGACAGATACACAGTATTTT. Its protein product is CASSPDRKTDTQYF.

With respect to this clonotype: A read error may produce the germline difference seen at one junction end. The chain is built from TRBV11-1 and TRBJ2-3; D unclear. Germline CDR1 reads SGHAT; CDR2 reads FQDESV (reference sequence). The CDR3 extends over 14 amino acids. Here the CDR3 reads CTSSARLHIDTQYF. CDR3 DNA: TGTACCAGCAGTGCACGACTCCACATAGATACGCAGTATTTT.

Regarding this clonotype: Here the CDR3 omits its conserved ending phenylalanine or tryptophan, so a read error is the likely source. This chain connects TRBV11-2 to TRBJ2-2; the D gene could be TRBD1 or TRBD2 (7 bases each). This CDR3 has 16 residues. In germline, CDR1 is SGHAT, CDR2 FQNNGV. CDR3 bases: TGTGCCAGCAGTGGATTCCAGGGGGGGAACACTGGGGTGCTGTTTTGT. Translated, it gives CASSGFQGGNTGVLFC.

The rearrangement links TRBV11-2 to TRBJ1-1; D call uncertain. The ends were cut back, 10 bases at V and 7 bases at J, with 22 bases in the middle. The CDR3 is 14 amino acids. The V gene's germline CDR1 is SGHAT and CDR2 FQNNGV. The CDR3 DNA is TGTGCCAACAGATTGCTAATGCTGGGAATTGAAGCTTTCTTT. Its translation: CANRLLMLGIEAFF.

In the case of this clonotype: The junction does not match germline at one end; this may be a read error. The chain is built from TRBV6-1 and TRBJ1-5; 7 bases agree with TRBD1. Looked up from germline, CDR1 is MNHNS and CDR2 is SASEGT. This CDR3 has 15 residues. In nucleotides, the CDR3 is TGTCCCAGCAGTGAAGAAAGGACAGGTGTGCAGCCCCAACATTTT. Protein sequence: CPSSEERTGVQPQHF.

As to this clonotype: One junction end does not reproduce the germline sequence, and a read error may be involved. The genes are TRBV29-1 and TRBJ2-1; D is unresolved. This CDR3 is built from 17 residues. Germline CDR1 and CDR2: SQVTM and ANQGSEA. The DNA of the CDR3 is TGCAGCATTGAAGATCTAGGCGGCTGGAGCTCCTACAGTGAGCAGTTCTTC. Protein sequence: CSIEDLGGWSSYSEQFF.

This clonotype is a singleton in its sample. The junction does not match germline at one end; this may be a read error. The chain carries TRBV10-3 and TRBJ2-1; 12 bases align to TRBD2. The CDR3 has 16 residues. CDR1 and CDR2 (germline): ENHRY, SYGVKD. The chain's CDR3 is CAISEPGLAGRNGQFF. CDR3 nucleotide sequence: TGTGCCATCAGTGAGCCTGGACTAGCGGGAAGGAATGGGCAGTTCTTC.

About this clonotype: The junction departs from germline at one end; a sequencing error may be responsible. This sequence joins TRBV6-5 and TRBJ2-5; tentatively, D is TRBD2 (5 bases). The CDR3 covers 13 residues. The V gene's germline CDR1 is MNHEY and CDR2 SVGAGI. CDR3 region: CASSYSYGETHYF. CDR3 nucleotides: TGTGCTAGCAGTTACTCTTATGGGGAGACCCACTACTTC.

There are many counts of this clonotype. The chain employs TRBV6-5 and TRBJ2-5, with D unclear. V shed 2 bases and J shed 6 bases, with 13 bases lying between them. Germline V lookup: CDR1 MNHEY, CDR2 SVGAGI. This CDR3 is built from 14 residues. This CDR3 reads CASSYDGVSKTQYF. The CDR3 region has the DNA TGTGCCAGCAGTTACGATGGGGTCTCGAAGACCCAGTACTTC.